The 24 T cell receptor beta chains in this list originate from one sample, sequenced in a study of blood T cell repertoires in COVID-19. Assay: immunoSEQ multiplex PCR; the TCRdb copy retains only in-frame clones and omits some. Of roughly 100,000 clones listed, around 86% are singletons. Sequenced: peripheral blood. These receptor sequences come from a man in his fifties or sixties with acute or convalescent COVID-19.

The chain carries TRBV11-3 and TRBJ2-5, with 13 nucleotides matching TRBD2. V was clipped by 2 bases and J by 4 bases; unmatched bases: 1. This CDR3 region has 15 residues. CDR1 is SGHNT and CDR2 is YENEEA in the germline V gene. The CDR3 DNA follows: TGTGCCAGCAGCTTAACTAGCGGGAGGGCAGAGACCCAGTACTTC. Amino acids: CASSLTSGRAETQYF.

This sequence joins TRBV24-1 and TRBJ2-1, with 13 bases that match TRBD2. Unmatched junction bases numbered 7, after V lost 2 bases and J lost 4 bases. CDR1 is KGHDR, CDR2 SFDVKD, per germline. The CDR3 contains 18 residues. The chain's CDR3 is CATSDSGTSGDPYNEQFF. The CDR3, as DNA: TGTGCCACCAGTGATTCCGGGACTAGCGGGGACCCTTACAATGAGCAGTTCTTC.

The V and J genes are TRBV7-8 and TRBJ2-5, with D unclear. Germline CDR1 SGHVS, CDR2 FQNEAQ. The V end lost 8 bases, the J end lost 7 bases, and 17 bases lay between the germline ends. The CDR3 contains 13 residues. The CDR3 reads CASWAPSRATQYF. CDR3 DNA: TGTGCCAGCTGGGCACCGAGTCGAGCGACCCAGTACTTC.

The chain joins TRBV11-3 to TRBJ1-2; no reliable D call. The CDR3 is 12 residues long. Trimming took 0 bases from V and 8 from J, leaving 7 bases between them. Germline CDR1 and CDR2: SGHNT and YENEEA. DNA for the CDR3: TGTGCCAGCAGCTTAGATCAGAGGGGCTACACCTTC. Amino acids: CASSLDQRGYTF.

This clone was recorded once. This chain connects TRBV11-2 to TRBJ2-7; 10 positions agree with TRBD2. The ends lost 5 bases at V and 3 bases at J; junction bases unmatched: 4. Germline V lookup: CDR1 SGHAT, CDR2 FQNNGV. The CDR3 extends over 14 amino acids. This chain's CDR3 is CASSIAGGNYEQYF. The CDR3 DNA is TGTGCCAGCAGCATAGCGGGGGGCAACTACGAGCAGTACTTC.

This clone appeared a single time. This chain links TRBV24-1 with TRBJ1-4; D is possibly TRBD1 (6 bases). Looked up from germline, CDR1 is KGHDR and CDR2 is SFDVKD. Trimming cost V 8 bases and J 4 bases, with 13 bases left between them. There are 14 residues in the CDR3. This CDR3 reads CATNLTGRNEKLFF. CDR3 DNA: TGTGCCACCAACCTGACAGGCCGTAATGAAAAACTGTTTTTT.

The rearrangement links TRBV3-1 (or the pseudogene TRBV3-2) to TRBJ2-7; 7 nucleotides align to TRBD1. Trimming at V came to 2 bases and at J to 4 bases, leaving 8 bases not matched to a gene. The CDR3 loop spans 15 amino acids. Germline CDR1 LGHDT, CDR2 YNNKEL (reference sequence). The CDR3 DNA reads as TGTGCCAGCAGCCAATCCGGGCAGGGGGTTTACGAGCAGTACTTC. This translates into CASSQSGQGVYEQYF.

V usage is TRBV7-3 and J usage is TRBJ2-3; possible D gene TRBD2, 6 bases. Trimming removed 1 base from V and 0 bases from J, with 8 bases in between. Looked up from germline, CDR1 is SGHTA and CDR2 is FQGTGA. This CDR3 is built from 15 residues. CDR3: CASSLRGVSTDTQYF. In DNA, the CDR3 is TGTGCCAGCAGCTTAAGGGGGGTGAGCACAGATACGCAGTATTTT.

This clone was seen more than once but under ten times. V gene TRBV2 combines with J gene TRBJ2-2; D may be TRBD1 (6 bases). Trimming removed 9 bases from V and 3 bases from J, with 11 bases in between. Germline V gives CDR1 SNHLY, CDR2 FYNNEI. This CDR3 has 13 residues. This chain's CDR3 is CARENRDTGELFF. For the CDR3, the DNA is TGTGCCAGGGAAAACAGGGACACCGGGGAGCTGTTTTTT.

The V gene is TRBV4-1, the J gene TRBJ1-2, with 8 positions matching TRBD1. Germline CDR1 MGHRA, CDR2 YSYEKL. The V gene end was trimmed by 4 bases and the J gene end by 8 bases; junction bases not matched to a gene: 9. The CDR3 is 14 amino acids. CDR3 coding DNA: TGCGCCAGCAGCCTTTTGACAGGGGAGGGGGGCTACACCTTC. Translating it yields CASSLLTGEGGYTF.

The sample holds one count of this clone. In nucleotides, the CDR3 is TGTGCCAGCAGACCGGGACTAGCGGTAACGATGACCTACGAGCAGTACTTC. Its protein is CASRPGLAVTMTYEQYF. V gene TRBV28 combines with J gene TRBJ2-7, with TRBD2 identical over 11 bases. J was trimmed by 2 bases and V by 6 bases; bases with no gene match: 12. Germline CDR1 reads MDHEN; CDR2 reads SYDVKM. This CDR3 region has 17 residues.

This chain links TRBV12-3 or TRBV12-4 with TRBJ1-2; D is undetermined. This CDR3 comprises 12 residues. V shed 5 bases and J shed 4 bases, with 8 bases lying between them. The CDR3 reads CASSSVSYGYTF. CDR3 nucleotide sequence: TGTGCCAGCAGTAGCGTCAGCTATGGCTACACCTTC.

The chain combines TRBV5-1 with TRBJ1-5; a possible D gene is TRBD1 (5 bases). The CDR3 loop spans 16 amino acids. V gave up 0 bases and J gave up 4 bases, with 14 bases separating them. CDR1 is SGHRS and CDR2 is YFSETQ in the germline V gene. The CDR3 DNA follows: TGCGCCAGCAGCTTGGTCCCGCGACAGTCTAATCAGCCCCAGCATTTT. Protein product: CASSLVPRQSNQPQHF.

A few counts support this clone. The rearrangement uses TRBV28 and TRBJ1-6; no definite D call. The germline gives CDR1 MDHEN, CDR2 SYDVKM. The CDR3 has 16 residues. V shed 2 bases and J shed 0 bases, with 8 bases lying between them. CDR3 protein: CASSLVPSSYNSPLHF. The CDR3 DNA sequence: TGTGCCAGCAGTTTAGTCCCCAGCTCCTATAATTCACCCCTCCACTTT. Together with reference TRBV28 and TRBJ1-6, the CDR3 gives the full variable domain: DVKVTQSSRYLVKRTGEKVFLECVQDMDHENMFWYRQDPGLGLRLIYFSYDVKMKEKGDIPEGYSVSREKKERFSLILESASTNQTSMYLCASSLVPSSYNSPLHFGNGTRLTVT.

The rearrangement uses TRBV4-2 and TRBJ2-5; D may be TRBD1 (5 bases). The V gene's germline CDR1 is LGHNA and CDR2 YNFKEQ. Trimming took off 5 bases at V and 4 bases at J, with 23 bases between the two ends. CDR3 length equals 17 residues. The CDR3 DNA reads as TGTGCCAGCAGCTCCCGCTCTGAAGGCGTGGGGCGAGAGACCCAGTACTTC. The encoded protein is CASSSRSEGVGRETQYF.

V is TRBV12-3 or TRBV12-4 and J is TRBJ1-2; 11 bases are a match to TRBD1. There are 13 residues in the CDR3. With V trimmed by 6 bases and J by 5 bases, 2 bases remained unmatched. The CDR3 sequence: CASRGQGVYGYTF. The CDR3 nucleotides are TGTGCCAGCAGGGGACAGGGGGTATATGGCTACACCTTC.

This clone was seen more than once but under ten times. The chain employs TRBV7-9 and TRBJ2-2, with 9 bases fitting TRBD1. The CDR3 covers 14 residues. J lost 7 bases, V lost 4 bases, and 4 bases had no gene match. CDR1 and CDR2 from the germline V gene are SEHNR and FQNEAQ (reference sequence). CDR3 in DNA: TGTGCCAGCAGCTACGGGACAGGGAACGGGGAGCTGTTTTTT. It encodes CASSYGTGNGELFF.

The chain couples TRBV5-1 to TRBJ1-1, with TRBD1 matching over 10 bases. V lost 1 base and J lost 1; bases outside the gene matches: 4. The CDR3 sequence is 16 residues long. Per germline, CDR1 SGHRS and CDR2 YFSETQ. Written as DNA, the CDR3 is TGCGCCAGCAGCTTGAGGACAGGGGGTGGGAACACTGAAGCTTTCTTT. This translates into CASSLRTGGGNTEAFF.

The CDR3 coding sequence is TGTGCCAGCCGGAGGGGGACAGGGTTCCCAGGGGAGCAGTTCTTC. Amino acids: CASRRGTGFPGEQFF. V gene TRBV2 combines with J gene TRBJ2-1; 9 nucleotides match TRBD1. CDR3 length equals 15 residues. V gave up 8 bases and J gave up 10 bases; unmatched junction bases: 15. Germline V gene sequence: CDR1 SNHLY, CDR2 FYNNEI.

The V call is TRBV27, the J call TRBJ2-1; 9 positions agree with TRBD1. Germline V lookup: CDR1 MNHEY, CDR2 SMNVEV (reference sequence). Germline trimming cut 5 bases from V and 3 bases from J; bases unmatched to any gene: 5. This CDR3 is 15 amino acids long. The CDR3, as DNA: TGTGCCAGCAGTCTCGGGACAGGGAACTACAATGAGCAGTTCTTC. It yields the protein CASSLGTGNYNEQFF.

This sequence joins TRBV6-6 and TRBJ1-1; D may be TRBD1 (5 bases). The CDR3 contains 12 residues. Germline CDR1 reads MNHNY; CDR2 reads SVGAGI (reference sequence). With 8 bases removed from V and 5 bases from J, the gap between germline ends came to 12 bases. CDR3 DNA: TGTGCCAGCCGGGGGTTCGGGACTGAAGCTTTCTTT. Its translation is CASRGFGTEAFF.

The chain uses TRBV6-5 and TRBJ2-1; possible D gene TRBD2, 6 bases. This CDR3 has 14 residues. V was cut by 5 bases and J by 9 bases, with 17 bases left in between. Germline V gene lookup returns CDR1 MNHEY and CDR2 SVGAGI. In nucleotides, the CDR3 is TGTGCCAGCAGTAGGCTAGCTTGGGGAGGTGAGCAGTTCTTC. Translation gives CASSRLAWGGEQFF.

V gene TRBV9 combines with J gene TRBJ2-3; TRBD2 aligns across 11 bases. Per the germline V gene, CDR1 is SGDLS and CDR2 is YYNGEE. CDR3 length: 14 residues. The V gene end was trimmed by 2 bases and the J gene end by 6 bases; junction bases not matched to a gene: 2. CDR3 residues: CASSVSGRGDTQYF. The CDR3 DNA reads as TGTGCCAGCAGCGTTAGCGGGAGGGGCGATACGCAGTATTTT.

The chain recombines TRBV27 with TRBJ1-5; 8 bases agree with TRBD1. The germline gives CDR1 MNHEY, CDR2 SMNVEV (reference sequence). The CDR3 consists of 20 residues. Trimming removed 4 bases from V and 1 base from J; junction bases left unmatched: 18. In DNA, the CDR3 is TGTGCCAGCAGTTCCGTAACTGGACAGGGACGTTTGGTAAGCAATCAGCCCCAGCATTTT. It yields the protein CASSSVTGQGRLVSNQPQHF.